These 24 T cell receptor beta chains originate from one sample sequenced in a study of blood T cell repertoires in COVID-19 (dated by TCRdb to 2018 to 2021). The library was made by the immunoSEQ multiplex PCR assay. What TCRdb holds here is the immuneACCESS table cut down to in-frame rearrangements. Part of the clones is not present; checked against another copy, under half of the missing clones reflect an unresolved V gene, and the others are unexplained. Present in this sample are approximately 170,000 clones, roughly 85% of which were seen just once. The ten largest account for about 20% of the sample. What was sequenced was PBMCs or T cells enriched from blood (not recorded which). The receptors derive from a woman aged 70-85 years in a cohort exposed to, infected with or recovered from COVID-19 (not recorded which).

The chain employs TRBV29-1 and TRBJ2-1; maybe TRBD1 (6 bases). V was trimmed by 6 bases and J by 0 bases, leaving 12 bases between them. Looked up from germline, CDR1 is SQVTM and CDR2 is ANQGSEA. This CDR3 is built from 14 residues. The CDR3 DNA reads TGCAGCGTACCCAGGGGCAGCTCCTACAATGAGCAGTTCTTC. Translating it yields CSVPRGSSYNEQFF.

This clone is a singleton in its sample. The gene calls are TRBV7-2 and TRBJ2-7; 10 positions agree with TRBD1. Per germline, CDR1 SGHTA and CDR2 FQGNSA. Trimming took 1 base from V and 4 from J; bases not matched to a gene: 4. This CDR3 has 15 residues. CDR3 coding DNA: TGTGCCAGCAGCTTAGGCGGACAGGGGGGATACGAGCAGTACTTC. Residues: CASSLGGQGGYEQYF.

The chain recombines TRBV7-2 with TRBJ2-5; 9 bases map to TRBD2. The CDR3 extends over 15 amino acids. Germline CDR1 reads SGHTA; CDR2 reads FQGNSA. After removal of 4 bases from V and 3 bases from J, the junction contained 6 bases not matched to a gene. The CDR3 DNA sequence: TGTGCCAGCAGCTCGTGGACTAGCGTAAAAGAGACCCAGTACTTC. Translation gives CASSSWTSVKETQYF.

This chain connects TRBV11-3 to TRBJ1-2; a weak D match, TRBD1 (6 bases). The CDR3 is made up of 15 amino acids. V shed 2 bases and J shed 4 bases, with 14 bases lying between them. Germline values: CDR1 SGHNT, CDR2 YENEEA. The CDR3 DNA sequence: TGTGCCAGCAGCTTAATGGTGGGACAACTCTATGGCTACACCTTC. Encoded protein: CASSLMVGQLYGYTF.

The rearrangement links TRBV6-5 to TRBJ1-6; possible D gene TRBD1, 5 bases. CDR1 and CDR2 (germline): MNHEY, SVGAGI. Between the trimmed V and J ends, which lost 0 bases and 6 bases, there was a span of 12 bases. This CDR3 is built from 16 residues. The CDR3 loop reads CASSYSTVGANSPLHF. CDR3 DNA: TGTGCCAGCAGTTACTCGACGGTAGGGGCTAATTCACCCCTCCACTTT.

V and J are TRBV28 and TRBJ1-2; D not certain. Per germline, CDR1 MDHEN and CDR2 SYDVKM. The CDR3 is 14 amino acids. The V end was cut by 7 bases, the J end by 4 bases, with 16 bases between. This CDR3 is CASTTPASSYGYTF. CDR3 nucleotide sequence: TGTGCCAGCACCACTCCCGCATCGAGCTATGGCTACACCTTC.

The V call is TRBV7-3, the J call TRBJ2-1, with a tentative D call TRBD2 (6 bases). CDR1 is SGHTA and CDR2 is FQGTGA in the germline V gene. The CDR3 sequence is 16 residues long. Trimming took 3 bases from V and 2 from J, leaving 14 bases between them. This CDR3 reads CASSLFGSGPYNEQFF. CDR3 nucleotides: TGTGCCAGCAGCTTGTTCGGTAGCGGCCCCTACAATGAGCAGTTCTTC.

V and J are TRBV6-1 and TRBJ2-7; tentatively, D is TRBD2 (5 bases). Trimming pared 0 bases from V and 4 bases from J, leaving 16 bases between. Germline values: CDR1 MNHNS, CDR2 SASEGT. The CDR3 spans 16 residues. The CDR3 spells CASSEALGSGYYEQYF. Here the CDR3 DNA reads TGTGCCAGCAGTGAAGCGCTAGGCAGCGGATATTACGAGCAGTACTTC.

This clone was counted a few times. The J gene is TRBJ1-5, the V gene TRBV2; 9 bases fit TRBD1. The germline V gene encodes CDR1 SNHLY and CDR2 FYNNEI. This CDR3 region has 18 residues. With 6 bases clipped from V and 1 base from J, the junction kept 13 bases outside the gene matches. CDR3 sequence (DNA): TGTGCCAGCAGCACGCCCTACTGGGGGACAGGGAGCAATCAGCCCCAGCATTTT. Amino acid sequence: CASSTPYWGTGSNQPQHF.

CDR3 residues: CASMIAGGVYEQYF. In nucleotides, the CDR3 is TGTGCCAGCATGATTGCGGGGGGGGTCTACGAGCAGTACTTC. This sequence joins TRBV28 and TRBJ2-7; TRBD2 matches 9 bases. Trimming removed 7 bases from V and 3 bases from J; junction bases left unmatched: 7. Germline V gene data show CDR1 as MDHEN and CDR2 as SYDVKM. The CDR3 length is 14 residues.

The V gene is TRBV28, the J gene TRBJ1-2; D not resolved. Trimming removed 8 bases from V and 8 bases from J, with 15 bases in between. CDR3 length: 12 residues. Germline V lookup: CDR1 MDHEN, CDR2 SYDVKM. CDR3 amino acids: CASGSSKAGYTF. CDR3 DNA sequence: TGTGCCAGCGGCTCTAGTAAAGCGGGCTACACCTTC.

A word on this clone: The same CDR3 also results from other DNA sequences found in this sample. The chain recombines TRBV5-5 with TRBJ2-5; D may be TRBD1 (6 bases). Germline CDR1 SGHKS, CDR2 YYEKEE (reference sequence). V was trimmed by 3 bases and J by 5 bases, leaving 17 bases between them. The CDR3 runs 15 residues. CDR3 DNA: TGTGCCAGCAGCTCAATTCCAGGGCAGGGGGAGACCCAGTACTTC. It yields the protein CASSSIPGQGETQYF.

The chain is built from TRBV28 and TRBJ2-7; 9 bases agree with TRBD1. Germline V gene sequence: CDR1 MDHEN, CDR2 SYDVKM. The CDR3 loop spans 16 amino acids. Losses at the gene ends were 5 bases for V and 6 bases for J; bases not matched to a gene: 14. Here the CDR3 reads CASSQIPGQGFGEQYF. DNA of the CDR3: TGTGCCAGCAGTCAAATTCCGGGACAGGGCTTCGGCGAGCAGTACTTC.

V gene TRBV30 combines with J gene TRBJ1-5; 7 positions agree with TRBD1. V gave up 2 bases and J gave up 1 base; unmatched junction bases: 11. The CDR3 has 17 residues. The germline V gene has CDR1 GTSNPN and CDR2 SVGIG (reference sequence). Here the CDR3 reads CAWSSTVGQWSNQPQHF. DNA for the CDR3: TGTGCCTGGAGTTCAACGGTGGGACAGTGGAGCAATCAGCCCCAGCATTTT.

CDR3 region: CASSLRGSSYNEQFF. The CDR3 nucleotides read TGTGCCAGCAGTTTACGCGGTAGCTCCTACAATGAGCAGTTCTTC. The chain carries TRBV27 and TRBJ2-1; D remains unclear. The CDR3 is 15 amino acids. Germline V gives CDR1 MNHEY, CDR2 SMNVEV (reference sequence). V dropped 2 bases and J dropped 0 bases, with 8 bases sitting between them.

V and J are TRBV28 and TRBJ2-3; 7 nucleotides match TRBD1. With 5 bases clipped from V and 4 bases from J, the junction kept 15 bases outside the gene matches. The CDR3 has 17 residues. The germline V gene encodes CDR1 MDHEN and CDR2 SYDVKM. The CDR3 spells CASSDGADRVGADTQYF. The CDR3, as DNA: TGTGCCAGCAGTGATGGGGCCGACAGGGTCGGGGCAGATACGCAGTATTTT.

The count of this clone is one. This chain connects TRBV11-3 to TRBJ2-2, with TRBD1 identical over 7 bases. The CDR3 spans 17 residues. V was pared by 4 bases and J by 1 base, with 9 bases of the junction left unmatched. CDR1 and CDR2 (germline): SGHNT, YENEEA. This CDR3 reads CASSSPVGTENTGELFF. CDR3 in DNA: TGTGCCAGCAGCTCACCTGTTGGGACAGAGAACACCGGGGAGCTGTTTTTT.

This clone appeared a single time. The chain employs TRBV9 and TRBJ2-5; the D gene is possibly TRBD2 (5 bases). The CDR3 runs to 17 residues. Trimming stripped 0 bases from V and 5 bases from J, with 20 bases between. CDR1 is SGDLS and CDR2 is YYNGEE in the germline V gene. The CDR3 DNA sequence: TGTGCCAGCAGCGTAGCTGGGCACCCCGGAGGTTCGGAGACCCAGTACTTC. This translates into CASSVAGHPGGSETQYF. The whole variable domain, filled in from reference TRBV9 and TRBJ2-5, reads DSGVTQTPKHLITATGQRVTLRCSPRSGDLSVYWYQQSLDQGLQFLIQYYNGEERAKGNILERFSAQQFPDLHSELNLSSLELGDSALYFCASSVAGHPGGSETQYFGPGTRLLVL.

This clone was detected only once. The rearrangement uses TRBV4-2 and TRBJ2-7, with D tentatively TRBD2 (6 bases). Trimming left V 0 bases short and J 3 bases short, with 15 bases between. Germline assignment: CDR1 LGHNA and CDR2 YNFKEQ. The CDR3 contains 16 residues. CDR3 nucleotides: TGTGCCAGCAGCCAAGAAGCAACTAGCCAACACTACGAGCAGTACTTC. Translated: CASSQEATSQHYEQYF.

Remarks on this clone: Distinct nucleotide sequences in the sample also encode this CDR3. The chain employs TRBV7-3 and TRBJ2-5; a possible D gene is TRBD1 (5 bases). This CDR3 region has 14 residues. CDR1 is SGHTA and CDR2 is FQGTGA in the germline V gene. V lost 5 bases and J 2 bases, leaving 12 bases between the germline ends. The CDR3 sequence: CASSRPRVQETQYF. CDR3 nucleotides: TGTGCCAGCAGCCGTCCCAGGGTGCAAGAGACCCAGTACTTC.

The rearrangement links TRBV11-2 to TRBJ2-5, with a possible D match to TRBD1 (5 bases). The germline V gene has CDR1 SGHAT and CDR2 FQNNGV. Trimming pared 5 bases from V and 4 bases from J, leaving 11 bases between. The CDR3 covers 13 residues. CDR3 nucleotide sequence: TGTGCCAGCAGCCTGGGGCAGGCAGAGACCCAGTACTTC. Protein sequence: CASSLGQAETQYF. Combining the CDR3 with reference TRBV11-2 and TRBJ2-5 gives the whole variable domain EAGVAQSPRYKIIEKRQSVAFWCNPISGHATLYWYQQILGQGPKLLIQFQNNGVVDDSQLPKDRFSAERLKGVDSTLKIQPAKLEDSAVYLCASSLGQAETQYFGPGTRLLVL.

The chain is built from TRBV4-1 and TRBJ2-3, with D maybe TRBD1 (6 bases). Trimming removed 4 bases from V and 2 bases from J, with 13 bases in between. Per the germline V gene, CDR1 is MGHRA and CDR2 is YSYEKL. The CDR3 runs to 15 residues. Written as DNA, the CDR3 is TGCGCCAGCAGCCGCAGTGGACAGCTCACAGATACGCAGTATTTT. It yields the protein CASSRSGQLTDTQYF.

The rearrangement uses TRBV11-2 and TRBJ2-5; D may be TRBD2 (5 bases). V was clipped by 3 bases and J by 2 bases, with 13 bases between them. The germline CDR1 and CDR2 sequences are SGHAT and FQNNGV. The CDR3 sequence is 15 residues long. The CDR3 DNA follows: TGTGCCAGCAGCTTGATGATACGGGGTCAAGAGACCCAGTACTTC. This encodes CASSLMIRGQETQYF.

The chain recombines TRBV6-5 with TRBJ2-1; 8 nucleotides line up with TRBD2. V shed 8 bases and J 8 bases; nucleotides not matched to a gene: 14. Germline CDR1 is MNHEY and CDR2 is SVGAGI. CDR3 length: 15 amino acids. The CDR3 bases are TGTGCCAGCCGCTCCGCGTTAGCGGGATGGGATGAGCAGTTCTTC. Its translation: CASRSALAGWDEQFF.